The next 16 T cell receptor beta chains were all read from a single sample in a study of siplizumab effects on memory and regulatory T cells. Repertoires were generated with immunoSEQ multiplex PCR, while TCRdb's copy carries only in-frame clones and drops some. This table has about 94,000 clones, 94% appearing once. The sequencing sample was made of non-Treg CD4+ T cells sorted from blood. The receptors shown here come from a human donor in good health.

This chain uses TRBV2 with TRBJ2-1, with D possibly being TRBD2 (5 bases). The CDR3 sequence is 12 residues long. The V and J ends lost 5 bases and 9 bases respectively, with 11 bases between them. Germline assignment: CDR1 SNHLY and CDR2 FYNNEI. The CDR3 reads CASSSGFGEQFF. The DNA for the CDR3 is TGTGCCAGCAGTTCGGGGTTCGGTGAGCAGTTCTTC.

The chain recombines TRBV2 with TRBJ1-5, with D possibly TRBD1 on 5 matching bases. V shed 4 bases and J shed 0 bases, with 28 bases lying between them. Germline CDR1 reads SNHLY; CDR2 reads FYNNEI. The CDR3 has 21 residues. Here the CDR3 DNA reads TGTGCCAGCAGTGCGAGGGGCGTCGCGGCCTCCCGCACCTATAGCAATCAGCCCCAGCATTTT. This codes for CASSARGVAASRTYSNQPQHF.

The gene calls are TRBV7-2 and TRBJ2-1; TRBD2 aligns across 13 bases. Germline values: CDR1 SGHTA, CDR2 FQGNSA. CDR3 size: 15 residues. V was clipped by 4 bases and J by 10 bases; unmatched bases: 7. The CDR3 sequence is CASSSGLAGEGEQFF. CDR3 DNA sequence: TGTGCCAGCAGCTCCGGACTAGCGGGAGAGGGCGAGCAGTTCTTC.

The genes are TRBV7-2 and TRBJ2-5; 12 bases align to TRBD2. From germline, CDR1 is SGHTA and CDR2 FQGNSA. This CDR3 has 15 residues. V lost 5 bases, J lost 4 bases, and 5 bases stayed unmatched. The CDR3, as DNA: TGTGCCAGCAGCATAGGACTAGCGGGAATAGAGACCCAGTACTTC. Translating gives CASSIGLAGIETQYF.

This clone has more than one count but fewer than ten. The chain is built from TRBV5-1 and TRBJ1-2; unclear D gene. Trimming removed 0 bases from V and 2 bases from J, with 8 bases in between. The CDR3 contains 14 residues. Germline V lookup: CDR1 SGHRS, CDR2 YFSETQ. This CDR3 is CASSLVGQNYGYTF. CDR3 nucleotide sequence: TGCGCCAGCAGCTTGGTCGGCCAGAACTATGGCTACACCTTC.

This chain connects TRBV10-3 to TRBJ1-1; 9 bases map to TRBD1. The germline V gene encodes CDR1 ENHRY and CDR2 SYGVKD. V dropped 8 bases and J dropped 3; count of bases not matched to a gene: 4. There are 13 residues in the CDR3. CDR3 nucleotide sequence: TGTGCCATCGGGCGGACAGGGGACACTGAAGCTTTCTTT. Protein sequence: CAIGRTGDTEAFF.

The J gene is TRBJ1-4, the V gene TRBV10-3; no clear D. This CDR3 has 13 amino acids. Germline V gene sequence: CDR1 ENHRY, CDR2 SYGVKD. V shed 8 bases and J shed 6 bases, with 13 bases lying between them. CDR3 DNA sequence: TGTGCCATCGGTGCCCCGGAGGATGAAAAACTGTTTTTT. It is translated as CAIGAPEDEKLFF.

The chain joins TRBV4-1 to TRBJ2-2; D is perhaps TRBD1 (6 bases). This CDR3 is 15 amino acids long. Trimming shortened V by 3 bases and J by 5 bases, and 13 bases separated the two germline ends. CDR1 is MGHRA and CDR2 is YSYEKL in the germline V gene. CDR3 sequence reads: CASSQEGTLTGELFF. CDR3 DNA: TGCGCCAGCAGCCAGGAAGGGACACTAACCGGGGAGCTGTTTTTT.

The chain employs TRBV7-9 and TRBJ1-5, with D tentatively TRBD1 (5 bases). The germline CDR1 and CDR2 sequences are SEHNR and FQNEAQ (reference sequence). The CDR3 runs to 15 residues. With 5 bases removed from V and 7 bases from J, the gap between germline ends came to 18 bases. CDR3 nucleotides: TGTGCCAGCAGCCCCGGCCCAGGGTCGGGGCAGCCCCAGCATTTT. Translated: CASSPGPGSGQPQHF.

Here the CDR3 DNA reads TGTGCCACCAGCAGAGATCGGAACTCTGGGGCCAACGTCCTGACTTTC. This codes for CATSRDRNSGANVLTF. V usage is TRBV15 and J usage is TRBJ2-6; D is ambiguous. In germline, CDR1 is LNHNV, CDR2 YYDKDF (reference sequence). V lost 0 bases to trimming and J lost 0 bases, with 6 bases between them. The CDR3 is made up of 16 amino acids.

The rearrangement links TRBV5-4 to TRBJ2-3, with D perhaps matching TRBD2 (6 bases). Trimming cost V 0 bases and J 3 bases, with 14 bases left between them. CDR1 and CDR2 from the germline V gene are SGHNT and YYREEE (reference sequence). CDR3 length equals 16 residues. CDR3 DNA: TGTGCCAGCAGCTTGGTATCGAATCGGGGGACAGATACGCAGTATTTT. Translation gives CASSLVSNRGTDTQYF.

This clone was seen a single time. The chain carries TRBV7-2 and TRBJ2-3, with D possibly matching TRBD1 (5 bases). CDR1 is SGHTA and CDR2 is FQGNSA in the germline V gene. V gave up 6 bases and J gave up 0 bases, with 13 bases separating them. The CDR3 spans 15 residues. The chain's CDR3 is CASSLQETSTDTQYF. In DNA, the CDR3 is TGTGCCAGCAGTCTACAGGAAACTAGCACAGATACGCAGTATTTT.

V usage is TRBV5-1 and J usage is TRBJ2-6; D unresolved. CDR1 SGHRS and CDR2 YFSETQ come from the germline V gene. V was pared by 4 bases and J by 0 bases, with 11 bases between. CDR3 length: 16 amino acids. The CDR3 here is CASSPGGFSGANVLTF. In DNA form, the CDR3 reads TGCGCCAGCAGCCCTGGTGGCTTCTCTGGGGCCAACGTCCTGACTTTC.

This chain uses TRBV11-3 with TRBJ2-1; D is undetermined. CDR3 length: 13 amino acids. Deletions cut 0 bases from V and 4 bases from J, with 4 bases between. The germline V gene encodes CDR1 SGHNT and CDR2 YENEEA. The chain's CDR3 is CASSLDQYNEQFF. As DNA, the CDR3 is TGTGCCAGCAGCTTAGATCAGTACAATGAGCAGTTCTTC.

V usage is TRBV7-3 and J usage is TRBJ2-1; 7 bases are a match to TRBD2. Germline CDR1 is SGHTA and CDR2 is FQGTGA. Trimming cost V 3 bases and J 6 bases; bases outside gene matches: 2. CDR3 length equals 13 residues. The CDR3 nucleotides read TGTGCCAGCAGCTTCGGACTAGGCAATGAGCAGTTCTTC. Translated: CASSFGLGNEQFF.

V gene TRBV11-2 combines with J gene TRBJ2-7; tentatively, D is TRBD1 (6 bases). The ends were cut back, 1 base at V and 4 bases at J, with 8 bases in the middle. The CDR3 spans 13 residues. The V gene's germline CDR1 is SGHAT and CDR2 FQNNGV. The CDR3 DNA reads TGTGCCAGCAGCTTAGTCAGGGGATACGAGCAGTACTTC. It encodes CASSLVRGYEQYF.